This T cell receptor (beta chain) originates from a study of blood T cell repertoires in COVID-19. Overall study: Sites across the United States, Italy and Spain contributed samples from acute and convalescent COVID-19.

There are 12 residues in the CDR3. Trimming at V came to 4 bases and at J to 2 bases, leaving 1 base not matched to a gene. Germline CDR1 is SQVTM and CDR2 is ANQGSEA. Clones were read by immunoSEQ multiplex PCR, and TCRdb kept only the in-frame ones, dropping some. The table includes 250,000 or so clones, 84% detected once. The sample comprised peripheral blood. The clonotype was recovered from a man between 45 and 60 years old with acute or convalescent COVID-19. The chain joins TRBV29-1 to TRBJ1-1; 7 bases are a match to TRBD1. The CDR3 DNA follows: TGCAGCGTTGGACAGGGAAACACTGAAGCTTTCTTT. It yields the protein CSVGQGNTEAFF.